Following are 3 T cell receptor beta chains from one sample sequenced in a study of cytomegalovirus exposure and HLA in healthy donors. Primers included in the PCR were 60 Vbeta and 13 Jbeta primers. The method was immunoSEQ multiplex PCR; TCRdb's version includes in-frame clones alone and lacks a portion of them. Among 180,000 or so clones listed, 78% were seen once. Sequenced input: PBMCs. The receptors come from a female donor in good health and CMV-seronegative.

The chain combines TRBV28 with TRBJ1-4, with 7 bases matching TRBD1. The CDR3 is 14 residues long. The V gene end was trimmed by 7 bases and the J gene end by 3 bases; junction bases not matched to a gene: 5. Germline loops: CDR1 MDHEN, CDR2 SYDVKM. The CDR3 region is CASNRQGSNEKLFF. The CDR3 bases are TGTGCCAGCAACCGACAGGGATCTAATGAAAAACTGTTTTTT.

This clone was seen just once. The rearrangement links TRBV28 to TRBJ2-5, with D perhaps matching TRBD1 (5 bases). The J call is doubtful: the DNA matches TRBJ2-7 better. The germline CDR1 and CDR2 sequences are MDHEN and SYDVKM. This CDR3 has 13 residues. CDR3 nucleotides: TGTGCCAGCAGTTCCGGCAGGGCCTACGAGCAGTACTTC. Translated: CASSSGRAYEQYF.

This sequence joins TRBV5-1 and TRBJ1-2, with TRBD1 identical over 8 bases. Germline CDR1 SGHRS, CDR2 YFSETQ. The CDR3 extends over 16 amino acids. The V gene end was trimmed by 2 bases and the J gene end by 8 bases; junction bases not matched to a gene: 14. CDR3 amino acids: CASSFPGQDFRGGYTF. CDR3 nucleotides: TGCGCCAGCAGCTTTCCGGGACAGGACTTTAGAGGGGGCTACACCTTC.